The sequence of this TCR beta chain was determined in a study of Tregs in tolerant kidney transplant recipients. Study summary: After about six days with irradiated graft donor PBMCs, CFSE-labeled recipient PBMCs were FACS-sorted.

The length of the CDR3 is 14 residues. Germline lookup yields CDR1 SGHAT and CDR2 FQDESV (reference sequence). V lost 5 bases and J lost 5, with 13 bases in between. The data were produced by immunoSEQ multiplex PCR, yet TCRdb's version contains in-frame clones alone and is incomplete. The table has some 8,700 clones, around 49% seen once; the top ten hold over 5%. Note on this clone: Its cognate antigen is unknown.

What was sequenced was CD4+ T cells from blood cultured with allogeneic cells. The chain recombines TRBV11-1 with TRBJ2-4, with D perhaps TRBD1 or TRBD2 (5 bases each). This receptor was identified in a human donor in good health. DNA for the CDR3: TGTGCCAGCAGCCGAGGGGCAGATGAAAACATTCAGTACTTC. As protein: CASSRGADENIQYF. Combining the CDR3 with reference TRBV11-1 and TRBJ2-4 gives the whole variable domain EAEVAQSPRYKITEKSQAVAFWCDPISGHATLYWYRQILGQGPELLVQFQDESVVDDSQLPKDRFSAERLKGVDSTLKIQPAELGDSAMYLCASSRGADENIQYFGAGTRLSVL.